The 9 T cell receptor beta chains below come from one sample, sequenced in a study of CD8 T cells in ankylosing spondylitis. TCRdb ran MiXCR on the 5' RACE reads and lists one entry per CDR3 protein. This table has some 340,000 distinct CDR3 sequences, about 15% appearing once. The sample was blood, either unsorted or a sorted T cell fraction (not recorded which). These receptors came from a male donor with ankylosing spondylitis or in good health (not recorded which).

V gene TRBV3-1 combines with J gene TRBJ2-5; 11 bases are shared with TRBD2. Germline loops: CDR1 LGHDT, CDR2 YNNKEL (reference sequence). The CDR3 extends over 15 amino acids. V trimming: 3 bases; J trimming: 5 bases; junction bases outside the gene matches: 5. The CDR3, as DNA: TGTGCCAGCAGCCAGAGAGGGACTAGCGGCGAGACCCAGTACTTC. Translating it yields CASSQRGTSGETQYF.

The CDR3 loop reads CASSLVASGSPGELFF. The CDR3 bases are TGTGCCAGCAGCTTAGTGGCTAGCGGGAGCCCCGGGGAGCTGTTTTTT. The chain employs TRBV7-8 and TRBJ2-2; TRBD2 matches 10 bases. V shed 1 base, J shed 6 bases, and the junction held 5 bases outside the gene matches. Per the germline V gene, CDR1 is SGHVS and CDR2 is FQNEAQ. CDR3 length: 16 amino acids.

The sample holds a few counts of this clonotype. CDR3 sequence (DNA): TGCAGTGCTAGAGTCCCCGGGGGAGAGACCCAGTACTTC. Its protein product is CSARVPGGETQYF. The V gene is TRBV20-1, the J gene TRBJ2-5, with D perhaps TRBD2 (6 bases). The germline CDR1 and CDR2 sequences are DFQATT and SNEGSKA (reference sequence). The CDR3 extends over 13 amino acids. V shed 1 base and J shed 4 bases, with 10 bases lying between them.

The chain combines TRBV5-1 with TRBJ2-2; possible D gene TRBD2, 6 bases. The ends were cut back, 4 bases at V and 6 bases at J, with 13 bases in the middle. From germline, CDR1 is SGHRS and CDR2 YFSETQ. The CDR3 spans 14 residues. In DNA, the CDR3 is TGCGCCAGCAGCCCCGGTTCTAGCGCCGGGGAGCTGTTTTTT. This translates into CASSPGSSAGELFF.

This clonotype showed up just a few times. The rearrangement links TRBV4-1 to TRBJ2-1; no firm D call. V gave up 6 bases and J gave up 3 bases, with 9 bases separating them. This CDR3 spans 13 amino acids. Looked up from germline, CDR1 is MGHRA and CDR2 is YSYEKL. CDR3 coding DNA: TGCGCCAGCAGGCTCGGGCTCTACAATGAGCAGTTCTTC. Its protein product is CASRLGLYNEQFF.

The chain recombines TRBV5-6 with TRBJ2-1; 9 nucleotides agree with TRBD1. Germline CDR1 is SGHDT and CDR2 is YYEEEE. After removal of 1 base from V and 6 bases from J, the junction contained 8 bases not matched to a gene. This CDR3 region has 16 residues. The CDR3 DNA reads as TGTGCCAGCAGCTTGACCGGGACAGGGTATAGCAATGAGCAGTTCTTC. This gives the protein CASSLTGTGYSNEQFF.

CDR3 amino acids: CASSPQGHEQYF. As DNA, the CDR3 is TGTGCCAGTAGTCCACAGGGCCACGAGCAGTACTTC. The chain recombines TRBV19 with TRBJ2-7; tentatively, D is TRBD1 (6 bases). With 5 bases removed from V and 5 bases from J, the gap between germline ends came to 10 bases. The CDR3 spans 12 residues. Germline-derived CDR1 and CDR2 are LNHDA and SQIVND (reference sequence).

This clonotype showed up many times. This chain uses TRBV12-3 or TRBV12-4 with TRBJ2-2, with 9 bases fitting TRBD2. V was pared by 1 base and J by 7 bases, with 1 base of the junction left unmatched. The CDR3 is 14 amino acids. CDR3 nucleotide sequence: TGTGCCAGCAGTTTAGTACTAGCGGGCGGGGAGCTGTTTTTT. It specifies CASSLVLAGGELFF.

Many counts were recorded for this clonotype. The genes are TRBV5-1 and TRBJ2-7; 7 bases match TRBD1. V lost 1 base, J lost 2 bases, and 3 bases stayed unmatched. The CDR3 is 14 amino acids. The germline CDR1 and CDR2 sequences are SGHRS and YFSETQ. CDR3 amino acids: CASSLTGDPYEQYF. The CDR3 DNA sequence: TGCGCCAGCAGCTTGACAGGGGATCCCTACGAGCAGTACTTC.